This TCR beta chain is from a study of CD8 T cells in ankylosing spondylitis. Study results and limitations: Disease-associated clonotypes exhibited CD8+ identity and were relatively infrequent in peripheral blood. In ankylosing spondylitis patients, matched synovial fluid reportedly showed significant enrichment of disease-linked clones.

This clonotype came up many times. Antigen: not known. The CDR3 has 15 amino acids. The V end lost 0 bases, the J end lost 3 bases, and 12 bases lay between the germline ends. Germline assignment: CDR1 SGHTS and CDR2 YDEGEE. TCRdb called the 5' RACE reads again in MiXCR, with one record for every CDR3 protein. Of a few hundred thousand distinct CDR3 sequences listed, approximately 10% are singletons. This receptor was obtained from a female donor with ankylosing spondylitis or in good health (not recorded which). Sample: blood, either unsorted or a sorted T cell fraction (not recorded which). The V and J genes are TRBV5-8 and TRBJ2-5; D is perhaps TRBD1 or TRBD2 (6 bases each). CDR3: CASSLEGGQKETQYF. The CDR3 region has the DNA TGTGCCAGCAGCTTGGAAGGGGGGCAGAAAGAGACCCAGTACTTC.